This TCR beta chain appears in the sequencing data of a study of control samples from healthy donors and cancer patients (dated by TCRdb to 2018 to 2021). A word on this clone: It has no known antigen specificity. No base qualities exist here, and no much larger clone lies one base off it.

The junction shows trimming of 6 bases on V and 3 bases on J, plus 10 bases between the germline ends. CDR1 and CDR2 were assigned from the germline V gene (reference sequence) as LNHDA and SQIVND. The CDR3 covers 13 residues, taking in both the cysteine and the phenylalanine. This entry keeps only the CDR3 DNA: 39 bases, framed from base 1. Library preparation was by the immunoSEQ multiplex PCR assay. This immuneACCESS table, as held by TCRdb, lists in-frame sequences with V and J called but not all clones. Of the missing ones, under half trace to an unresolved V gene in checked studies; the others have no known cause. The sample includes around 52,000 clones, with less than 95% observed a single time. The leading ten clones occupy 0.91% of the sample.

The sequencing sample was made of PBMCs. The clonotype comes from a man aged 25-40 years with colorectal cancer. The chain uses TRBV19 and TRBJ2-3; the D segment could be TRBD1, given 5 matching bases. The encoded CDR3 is CASSPPGTDTQYF. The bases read TGTGCCAGTAGCCCCCCAGGGACAGATACGCAGTATTTT.